One sample yielded the 22 T cell receptor beta chains listed below, sequenced in a study of beta chain features in type 1 diabetes. Antigen specificity for these receptors is unknown. Reverse transcribing all isolated RNA meant expressed TCRB transcripts were sequenced. Some clones are missing from TCRdb's copy, which holds only in-frame ones; the method was immunoSEQ multiplex PCR. The sample has 640,000 or so clones, roughly 13% seen once; the top ten hold 0.04%. Regarding the study as a whole: Moderately but significantly shorter TCRB CDR3s were found in Type 1 diabetes patients in all four CD4+ subsets.

The sequenced sample was naive CD4+ T cells from blood. The receptors derive from a man younger than 30 with type 1 diabetes.

In its sample, this clone was seen a few times. The V call is TRBV9, the J call TRBJ2-6; D might be TRBD1 (7 bases). The CDR3 totals 15 residues. CDR1 is SGDLS and CDR2 is YYNGEE in the germline V gene. With 4 bases removed from V and 0 bases from J, the gap between germline ends came to 8 bases. CDR3 DNA sequence: TGTGCCAGCAGCCAGGGGGGCTCTGGGGCCAACGTCCTGACTTTC. Residues: CASSQGGSGANVLTF.

This chain connects TRBV6-6 to TRBJ1-1; D not certain. V lost 4 bases and J 9 bases, leaving 9 bases between the germline ends. CDR1 is MNHNY and CDR2 is SVGAGI in the germline V gene (reference sequence). This CDR3 is 11 amino acids long. CDR3 residues: CASSFKFKAFF. In DNA, the CDR3 is TGTGCCAGCAGTTTCAAATTTAAAGCTTTCTTT.

The V and J genes are TRBV14 and TRBJ2-5; 8 bases line up with TRBD1. CDR1 SGHDN and CDR2 FVKESK come from the germline V gene. This CDR3 contains 16 residues. V lost 1 base to trimming and J lost 5 bases; unmatched junction nucleotides: 9. Here the CDR3 reads CASSQVGARTGETQYF. DNA for the CDR3: TGTGCCAGCAGCCAAGTTGGGGCCCGGACAGGGGAGACCCAGTACTTC.

This clone appeared a few times. Other DNA sequences in the sample encode the same CDR3. The J gene is TRBJ1-2, the V gene TRBV2; 7 bases map to TRBD1. V was pared by 4 bases and J by 8 bases, with 4 bases of the junction left unmatched. Germline V lookup: CDR1 SNHLY, CDR2 FYNNEI. The CDR3 has 12 residues. The CDR3 reads CASSGQGVGYTF. DNA of the CDR3: TGTGCCAGCAGTGGACAGGGAGTAGGCTACACCTTC.

The CDR3 nucleotides are TGTGCCAGCAGCAGAGCAGGGGGAACAGATACGCAGTATTTT. It specifies CASSRAGGTDTQYF. The rearrangement uses TRBV7-9 and TRBJ2-3; TRBD1 aligns across 7 bases. The CDR3 is 14 amino acids. Trimming at V came to 5 bases and at J to 3 bases, leaving 5 bases not matched to a gene. Germline loops: CDR1 SEHNR, CDR2 FQNEAQ (reference sequence).

This clone was counted between two and nine times. This chain links TRBV28 with TRBJ1-1; tentatively, D is TRBD1 (5 bases). V was trimmed by 4 bases and J by 7 bases, leaving 10 bases between them. The CDR3 runs 12 residues. From germline, CDR1 is MDHEN and CDR2 SYDVKM. The CDR3 region is CASSWGPDEAFF. The CDR3, as DNA: TGTGCCAGCAGTTGGGGCCCTGATGAAGCTTTCTTT.

The chain uses TRBV7-9 and TRBJ2-1, with 13 bases matching TRBD2. This CDR3 region has 16 residues. The ends lost 5 bases at V and 9 bases at J; junction bases unmatched: 10. The germline gives CDR1 SEHNR, CDR2 FQNEAQ (reference sequence). The CDR3, as DNA: TGTGCCAGCAGCACACTAGCGGGAGGGCCTGGGGGTGAGCAGTTCTTC. This encodes CASSTLAGGPGGEQFF.

Only a few counts were recorded for this clone. The rearrangement joins TRBV7-3 to TRBJ2-1; D might be TRBD2 (6 bases). From germline, CDR1 is SGHTA and CDR2 FQGTGA. The CDR3 extends over 16 amino acids. The V and J ends lost 3 bases and 3 bases respectively, with 15 bases between them. CDR3 residues: CASSLVPTGGYNEQFF. CDR3 nucleotide sequence: TGTGCCAGCAGCTTGGTTCCTACCGGGGGCTACAATGAGCAGTTCTTC. The entire variable domain, with the rest obtained from reference TRBV7-3 and TRBJ2-1, is as follows: GAGVSQTPSNKVTEKGKYVELRCDPISGHTALYWYRQSLGQGPEFLIYFQGTGAADDSGLPNDRFFAVRPEGSVSTLKIQRTERGDSAVYLCASSLVPTGGYNEQFFGPGTRLTVL.

The chain joins TRBV6-6 to TRBJ2-3; TRBD2 matches at 10 bases. CDR1 is MNHNY, CDR2 SVGAGI, per germline (reference sequence). The junction had 4 bases not matched to a gene; V was cut back by 0 bases and J by 4 bases. CDR3 length: 16 residues. The chain's CDR3 is CASSYSRAGGPDTQYF. In DNA form, the CDR3 reads TGTGCCAGCAGTTACTCAAGAGCGGGGGGGCCAGATACGCAGTATTTT.

The chain has TRBV6-5 and TRBJ2-3, with TRBD2 identical over 8 bases. Germline V gives CDR1 MNHEY, CDR2 SVGAGI. The CDR3 is 15 amino acids. With V trimmed by 5 bases and J by 0 bases, 4 bases remained unmatched. CDR3 sequence reads: CASSRSGASTDTQYF. DNA for the CDR3: TGTGCCAGCAGTCGTAGCGGGGCTAGCACAGATACGCAGTATTTT.

This clone was counted between two and nine times. Additional DNA sequences in this sample encode the identical CDR3. The V and J genes are TRBV29-1 and TRBJ2-3; D is unclear. Trimming pared 7 bases from V and 1 base from J, leaving 9 bases between. CDR1 and CDR2 from the germline V gene are SQVTM and ANQGSEA. This CDR3 is 12 amino acids long. CDR3 protein: CSADGGTDTQYF. CDR3 bases: TGCAGCGCTGACGGAGGCACAGATACGCAGTATTTT.

This chain links TRBV11-2 with TRBJ2-1; D gene ambiguous. The CDR3 covers 14 residues. Trimming took 4 bases from V and 2 from J, leaving 9 bases between them. The germline gives CDR1 SGHAT, CDR2 FQNNGV. The CDR3: CASSYSLTYNEQFF. The CDR3 region has the DNA TGTGCCAGCAGCTACAGCCTAACCTACAATGAGCAGTTCTTC.

The V and J genes are TRBV30 and TRBJ1-1; no definite D call. CDR1 is GTSNPN, CDR2 SVGIG, per germline (reference sequence). Trimming removed 1 base from V and 2 bases from J, with 11 bases in between. This CDR3 spans 14 amino acids. The CDR3 DNA follows: TGTGCCTGGAGTGGGTACAGCCCCAACACTGAAGCTTTCTTT. It encodes CAWSGYSPNTEAFF.

This clone occurred a few times. The chain links TRBV2 to TRBJ2-1, with TRBD1 matching 7 bases. The CDR3 spans 14 residues. Germline CDR1 is SNHLY and CDR2 is FYNNEI. The V gene end was trimmed by 6 bases and the J gene end by 2 bases; junction bases not matched to a gene: 4. CDR3 sequence reads: CASSRDRAYNEQFF. CDR3 sequence (DNA): TGTGCCAGCAGCCGGGACAGAGCCTACAATGAGCAGTTCTTC.

Comment on this clone: The junction differs from germline at one of its ends, possibly a read error. The chain combines TRBV30 with TRBJ2-7; a possible D gene is TRBD1 (5 bases). The CDR3 covers 12 residues. Germline CDR1 reads GTSNPN; CDR2 reads SVGIG (reference sequence). The CDR3 nucleotides read TGTGCCTGGAACCTTCTCGGACACTCGCCTGGCTTC. It specifies CAWNLLGHSPGF.

This clone is a singleton in its sample. The chain links TRBV5-6 to TRBJ2-7, with a possible D match to TRBD1 (6 bases). V lost 0 bases, J lost 5 bases, and 12 bases lay in between. From germline, CDR1 is SGHDT and CDR2 YYEEEE. The CDR3 covers 14 residues. The CDR3 DNA reads TGTGCCAGCAGCTTGGTGGGCAGGGGTAACGAGCAGTACTTC. Residues: CASSLVGRGNEQYF.

There are a few counts of this clone. This sequence joins TRBV5-1 and TRBJ2-4, with TRBD2 matching over 11 bases. This CDR3 has 15 residues. CDR1 is SGHRS and CDR2 is YFSETQ in the germline V gene. With V trimmed by 0 bases and J by 4 bases, 0 bases remained unmatched. The CDR3: CASSLGTSGKNIQYF. The CDR3 DNA sequence: TGCGCCAGCAGCTTGGGGACTAGCGGGAAAAACATTCAGTACTTC.

CDR3 amino acids: CASSLAWGNTIYF. For the CDR3, the DNA is TGCGCCAGCAGCTTGGCCTGGGGAAACACCATATATTTT. This chain connects TRBV5-1 to TRBJ1-3, with D unresolved. Germline assignment: CDR1 SGHRS and CDR2 YFSETQ. Trimming took off 0 bases at V and 4 bases at J, with 5 bases between the two ends. This CDR3 has 13 amino acids.

There are a few counts of this clone. The chain couples TRBV25-1 to TRBJ1-1; tentative D call: TRBD1 (6 bases). The CDR3 consists of 14 residues. With 4 bases removed from V and 4 bases from J, the gap between germline ends came to 13 bases. The V gene's germline CDR1 is MGHDK and CDR2 SYGVNS. CDR3: CASSVQGGGTEAFF. The DNA for the CDR3 is TGTGCCAGCAGTGTACAGGGTGGGGGCACTGAAGCTTTCTTT.

The chain carries TRBV19 and TRBJ2-2; tentatively, D is TRBD1 (7 bases). From germline, CDR1 is LNHDA and CDR2 SQIVND (reference sequence). The V gene lost 2 bases and the J gene lost 4 bases, with 11 bases spanning the gap. The CDR3 contains 15 residues. CDR3 in amino acids: CASSIQGGSTGELFF. CDR3 DNA: TGTGCCAGTAGTATACAGGGGGGATCCACCGGGGAGCTGTTTTTT. Full variable domain (missing parts from reference TRBV19 and TRBJ2-2): DGGITQSPKYLFRKEGQNVTLSCEQNLNHDAMYWYRQDPGQGLRLIYYSQIVNDFQKGDIAEGYSVSREKKESFPLTVTSAQKNPTAFYLCASSIQGGSTGELFFGEGSRLTVL.

This clone was observed a few times. The chain links TRBV29-1 to TRBJ2-7; 8 bases map to TRBD2. Germline V gives CDR1 SQVTM, CDR2 ANQGSEA. This CDR3 spans 15 amino acids. J lost 0 bases, V lost 6 bases, and 10 bases had no gene match. CDR3 region: CSVVGLAGPSYEQYF. The CDR3 DNA follows: TGCAGCGTGGTGGGCCTAGCGGGCCCCTCCTACGAGCAGTACTTC.

The rearrangement joins TRBV5-1 to TRBJ2-5, with 9 nucleotides matching TRBD1. Germline V lookup: CDR1 SGHRS, CDR2 YFSETQ. V lost 3 bases to trimming and J lost 4 bases; unmatched junction nucleotides: 10. The CDR3 is 16 residues long. Here the CDR3 reads CASSYQGTGYGETQYF. In DNA, the CDR3 is TGCGCCAGCAGCTATCAGGGGACAGGGTATGGAGAGACCCAGTACTTC.